The T cell receptor beta chain under discussion was sequenced for a study of PD-L1 blockade in urothelial cancer. The wider study: Samples of blood were analyzed 3 weeks (second dose) and 6 weeks after treatment start. Per blood sample, T cells had a median of roughly 150,000.

About this clone itself: The antigen is unknown.

Unmatched junction bases numbered 6, after V lost 3 bases and J lost 5 bases. The CDR3 totals 17 residues. Looked up from germline, CDR1 is SGHRS and CDR2 is YFSETQ. Only in-frame clones appear in the TCRdb table, and some are missing; sequencing was by immunoSEQ multiplex PCR. The profile shows tens of thousands of clones, about 85% of them singletons. The study's findings and limits: For durable-benefit patients, tumor-associated blood clones expanded more at 3 weeks.

V is TRBV5-1 and J is TRBJ2-2; 14 bases align to TRBD2. The sequences come from PBMCs, collected around atezolizumab (anti-PD-L1) treatment. The receptor was derived from a woman between 65 and 79 years old with urothelial cancer. The CDR3, as DNA: TGCGCCAGCAGCTCGGGACTAGCGGGAGTGGGGACCGGGGAGCTGTTTTTT. Protein sequence: CASSSGLAGVGTGELFF.